This TCR beta chain was retrieved from a study of blood T cell repertoires in COVID-19. The CDR3 sequence is 15 residues long. Trimming took 2 bases from V and 4 from J, leaving 14 bases between them. CDR1 is SGHTA and CDR2 is FQGTGA in the germline V gene. TCRdb keeps only in-frame clones here, not all; method: immunoSEQ multiplex PCR. The repertoire holds about 140,000 clones, 88% seen once, with less than 2% in the top ten. The chain links TRBV7-3 to TRBJ2-5; maybe TRBD2 (6 bases). The sample consisted of peripheral blood. The receptor comes from a woman aged 60-75 years with acute or convalescent COVID-19. The CDR3 sequence is CASSLVADLGETQYF. CDR3 in DNA: TGTGCCAGCAGCTTAGTAGCGGACCTCGGAGAGACCCAGTACTTC.